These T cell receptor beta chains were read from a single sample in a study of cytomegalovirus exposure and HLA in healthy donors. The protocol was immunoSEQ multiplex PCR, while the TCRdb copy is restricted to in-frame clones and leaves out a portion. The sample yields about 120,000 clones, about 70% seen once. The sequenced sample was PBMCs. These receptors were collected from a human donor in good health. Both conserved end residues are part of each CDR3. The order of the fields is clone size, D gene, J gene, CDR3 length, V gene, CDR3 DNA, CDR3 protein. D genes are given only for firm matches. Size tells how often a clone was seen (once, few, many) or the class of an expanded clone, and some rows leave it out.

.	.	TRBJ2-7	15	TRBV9	TGTGCCAGCAGCGTAGATGAGGGTTTTTCCTACGAGCAGTACTTC	CASSVDEGFSYEQYF
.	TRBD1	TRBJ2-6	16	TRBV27	TGTGCCAGCAGTCCCGGACAGGCTTGGGGGGCCAACGTCCTGACTTTC	CASSPGQAWGANVLTF
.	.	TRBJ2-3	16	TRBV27	TGTGCCAGCAGCCCCGGAAGAGGAACCCGAACAGATACGCAGTATTTT	CASSPGRGTRTDTQYF
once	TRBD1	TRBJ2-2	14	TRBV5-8	TGTGCCAGCAGCTTAGGACAGGGTGTCGGGGAGCTGTTTTTT	CASSLGQGVGELFF
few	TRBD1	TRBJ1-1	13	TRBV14	TGTGCCAGCAGGTCGCGACAGGGACATGAAGCTTTCTTT	CASRSRQGHEAFF
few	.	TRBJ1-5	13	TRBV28	TGTGCCAGCAGCCGAACCTTAGATCAGCCCCAGCATTTT	CASSRTLDQPQHF
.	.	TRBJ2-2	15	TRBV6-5	TGTGCCAGCAGTTCTCCGCTGGGAGTCACCGGGGAGCTGTTTTTT	CASSSPLGVTGELFF
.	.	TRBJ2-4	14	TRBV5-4	TGTGCCAGCAGCTTAAGGGACACTCAAAACATTCAGTACTTC	CASSLRDTQNIQYF
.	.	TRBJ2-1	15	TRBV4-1	TGCGCCAGCAGCGTTCGGCAGGGATCGGACAATGAGCAGTTCTTC	CASSVRQGSDNEQFF
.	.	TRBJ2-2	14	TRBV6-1	TGTGCCAGCAGTGAACAACAGGGAACCGGGGAGCTGTTTTTT	CASSEQQGTGELFF
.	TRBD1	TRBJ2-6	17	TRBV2	TGTGCCAGCAGTGGGGGACAGGTTTACTCTGGGGCCAACGTCCTGACTTTC	CASSGGQVYSGANVLTF
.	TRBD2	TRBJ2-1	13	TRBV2	TGTGCCAGCGGACTAGCGGGAGTAAATGAGCAGTTCTTC	CASGLAGVNEQFF
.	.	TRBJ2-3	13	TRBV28	TGTGCCAGCAGCCAGGAAGGGGTCGATACGCAGTATTTT	CASSQEGVDTQYF
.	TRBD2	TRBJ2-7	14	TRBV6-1	TGTGCCAGCAGTGAGGGAGGGAGCTCCTACGAGCAGTACTTC	CASSEGGSSYEQYF
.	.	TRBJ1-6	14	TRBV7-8	TGTGCCAGCAGCTTAGGATCAGATAATTCACCCCTCCACTTT	CASSLGSDNSPLHF
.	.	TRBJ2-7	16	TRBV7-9	TGTGCCAGCAGCTTAGGTGACCTAGCTCGCTCCTACGAGCAGTACTTC	CASSLGDLARSYEQYF
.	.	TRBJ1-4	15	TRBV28	TGTGCCAGCAGTTTCGGGGTTGCAACTAATGAAAAACTGTTTTTT	CASSFGVATNEKLFF
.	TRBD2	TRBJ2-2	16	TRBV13	TGTGCCAGCAGCCCCGGACTAGCGGGACTCACCGGGGAGCTGTTTTTT	CASSPGLAGLTGELFF
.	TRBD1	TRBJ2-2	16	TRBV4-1	TGCGCCAGCACATCGACAGGGTCAGAGTTTACCGGGGAGCTGTTTTTT	CASTSTGSEFTGELFF
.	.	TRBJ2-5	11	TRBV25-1	TGTGCCAGCCGGGTCGGGGAGACCCAGTACTTC	CASRVGETQYF